The following is a TCR beta chain sequence with its context. These data originate in a study of OX40 agonist ivuxolimab in advanced cancers. TCRdb keeps only in-frame clones here, not all; method: immunoSEQ multiplex PCR. The sample lists tens of thousands of clones, about 88% occurring once. This CDR3 region has 12 residues. Trimming took 7 bases from V and 4 from J, leaving 13 bases between them. Per germline, CDR1 GTSNPN and CDR2 SVGIG (reference sequence). The chain joins TRBV30 to TRBJ1-2; no definite D call. The clonotype comes from an adult with an advanced solid tumor such as melanoma, head and neck, liver or kidney cancer. Sequencing used CD4+ or CD8+ T cells sorted from blood, obtained in a trial of the OX40 agonist ivuxolimab. CDR3 nucleotides: TGTGCCTCCTCGGGAGAACTCTATGGCTACACCTTC. This sequence encodes CASSGELYGYTF.